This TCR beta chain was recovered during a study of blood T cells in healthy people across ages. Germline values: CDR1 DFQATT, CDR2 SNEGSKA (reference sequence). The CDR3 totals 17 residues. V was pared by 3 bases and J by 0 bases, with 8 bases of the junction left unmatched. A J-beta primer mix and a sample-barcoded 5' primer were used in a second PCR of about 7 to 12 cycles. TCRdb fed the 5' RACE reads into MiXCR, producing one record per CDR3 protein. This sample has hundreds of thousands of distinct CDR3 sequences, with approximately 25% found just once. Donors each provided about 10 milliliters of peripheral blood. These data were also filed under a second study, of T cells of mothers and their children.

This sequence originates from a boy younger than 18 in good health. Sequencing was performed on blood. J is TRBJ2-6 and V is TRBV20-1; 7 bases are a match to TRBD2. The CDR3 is CSASSPSGYSGANVLTF. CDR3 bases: TGCAGTGCTAGTTCGCCTAGCGGTTACTCTGGGGCCAACGTCCTGACTTTC.